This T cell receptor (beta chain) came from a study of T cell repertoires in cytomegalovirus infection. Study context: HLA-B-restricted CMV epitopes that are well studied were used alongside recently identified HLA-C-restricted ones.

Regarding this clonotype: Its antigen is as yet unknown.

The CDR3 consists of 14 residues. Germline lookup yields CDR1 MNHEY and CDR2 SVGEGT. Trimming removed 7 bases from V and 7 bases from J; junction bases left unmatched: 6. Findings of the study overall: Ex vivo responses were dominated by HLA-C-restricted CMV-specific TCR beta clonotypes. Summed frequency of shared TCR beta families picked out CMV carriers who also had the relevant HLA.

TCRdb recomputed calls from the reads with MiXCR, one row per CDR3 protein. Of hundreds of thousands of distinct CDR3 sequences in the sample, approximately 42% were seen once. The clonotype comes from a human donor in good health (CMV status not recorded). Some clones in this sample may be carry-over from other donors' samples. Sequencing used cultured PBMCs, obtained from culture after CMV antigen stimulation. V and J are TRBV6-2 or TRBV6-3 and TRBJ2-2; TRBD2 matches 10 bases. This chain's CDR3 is CASNLAGAVGELFF. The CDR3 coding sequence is TGTGCCAGCAATCTAGCGGGAGCGGTCGGGGAGCTGTTTTTT.